Sequencing of this T cell receptor (beta chain) was carried out in a study of blood T cell repertoires in COVID-19. Unmatched junction bases numbered 6, after V lost 4 bases and J lost 1 base. Germline V gives CDR1 SNHLY, CDR2 FYNNEI. This CDR3 region has 16 residues. Using immunoSEQ multiplex PCR, the repertoire was profiled, and TCRdb retains in-frame clones only, with some absent. The sample has 250,000 to 400,000 clones; more than 70% are singletons. The material sequenced was peripheral blood. This TCR was sampled from a woman in her thirties with COVID-19, enrolled during active disease. V gene TRBV2 combines with J gene TRBJ2-2; 7 bases align to TRBD1. This CDR3 is CASSGWGQQNTGELFF. CDR3 in DNA: TGTGCCAGCAGTGGGTGGGGACAGCAGAACACCGGGGAGCTGTTTTTT.